The T cell receptor (beta chain) under discussion was sequenced for a study of blood T cell repertoires in COVID-19. Repertoires were generated with immunoSEQ multiplex PCR, while TCRdb's copy carries only in-frame clones and drops some. The repertoire includes about 300,000 clones, 70% to 90% of them detected once, and 1.3% sits in the top ten. Material: peripheral blood. The TCR was taken from a man aged 65 to 85 with acute or convalescent COVID-19.

CDR3 sequence reads: CASSLNPALIAGGIEQFF. The CDR3 DNA sequence: TGTGCCAGCAGTTTAAACCCCGCTCTGATAGCGGGAGGCATTGAGCAGTTCTTC. This sequence joins TRBV27 and TRBJ2-1; TRBD2 matches 10 bases. The CDR3 spans 18 residues. V trimming: 2 bases; J trimming: 9 bases; junction bases outside the gene matches: 16. Germline-derived CDR1 and CDR2 are MNHEY and SMNVEV (reference sequence).